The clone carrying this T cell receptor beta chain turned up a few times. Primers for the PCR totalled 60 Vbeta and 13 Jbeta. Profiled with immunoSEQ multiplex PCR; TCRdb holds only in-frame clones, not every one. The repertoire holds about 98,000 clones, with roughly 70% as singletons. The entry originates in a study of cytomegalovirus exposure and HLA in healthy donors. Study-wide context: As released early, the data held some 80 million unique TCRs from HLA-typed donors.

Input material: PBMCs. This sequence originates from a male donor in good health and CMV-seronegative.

DNA for the CDR3: TGCGCCAGCAGCTTGGGACTAGCGGGGGGACACTACGAGCAGTACTTC. This sequence encodes CASSLGLAGGHYEQYF. The chain uses TRBV5-1 and TRBJ2-7; TRBD2 agrees at 13 bases. Germline CDR1 SGHRS, CDR2 YFSETQ. This CDR3 comprises 16 residues. Germline trimming cut 0 bases from V and 3 bases from J; bases unmatched to any gene: 3.